The 13 T cell receptor beta chains below all came from one sample that was sequenced in a study of control samples from healthy donors and cancer patients. Sequencing was performed with immunoSEQ multiplex PCR; in TCRdb, only in-frame clones are kept and a portion is missing. The sample yields approximately 80,000 clones, about nine tenths seen once. What was sequenced was blood. Receptor source: a man aged 25-45 years in good health.

The chain recombines TRBV2 with TRBJ1-4; 11 positions agree with TRBD1. Germline CDR1 reads SNHLY; CDR2 reads FYNNEI. V was clipped by 1 base and J by 8 bases; unmatched bases: 3. The CDR3 runs to 15 residues. In nucleotides, the CDR3 is TGTGCCAGCAGTGAAGGGGGACAGGGGGGAGAAAAACTGTTTTTT. It is translated as CASSEGGQGGEKLFF.

This chain joins TRBV5-5 and TRBJ1-5; D is perhaps TRBD1 (5 bases). The CDR3 is made up of 13 amino acids. Germline CDR1 is SGHKS and CDR2 is YYEKEE (reference sequence). Between the trimmed V and J ends, which lost 5 bases and 4 bases, there was a span of 10 bases. The CDR3 bases are TGTGCCAGCAGTCCCGGGGGGAATCAGCCCCAGCATTTT. Its protein product is CASSPGGNQPQHF.

This rearrangement joins TRBV5-1 to TRBJ2-5, with TRBD2 matching over 11 bases. The CDR3 is made up of 15 amino acids. V lost 0 bases, J lost 2 bases, and 0 bases stayed unmatched. CDR1 and CDR2 from the germline V gene are SGHRS and YFSETQ. The CDR3 DNA sequence: TGCGCCAGCAGCTTGGGACTAGCGGGACAAGAGACCCAGTACTTC. This sequence encodes CASSLGLAGQETQYF.

The genes are TRBV3-1 (or the pseudogene TRBV3-2) and TRBJ1-2; TRBD1 is a possible D gene (5 bases). The CDR3 is made up of 13 amino acids. Trimming shortened V by 4 bases and J by 6 bases, and 12 bases separated the two germline ends. Germline assignment: CDR1 LGHDT and CDR2 YNNKEL (reference sequence). Written as DNA, the CDR3 is TGTGCCAGCAGCCCGGTCGGGGGGAATGGCTACACCTTC. Its translation is CASSPVGGNGYTF.

The chain combines TRBV2 with TRBJ2-1; maybe TRBD2 (5 bases). The CDR3 loop spans 13 amino acids. CDR1 and CDR2 from the germline V gene are SNHLY and FYNNEI. Trimming shortened V by 10 bases and J by 7 bases, and 17 bases separated the two germline ends. The CDR3 DNA follows: TGTGCCACAAACTACTACGGGAAAAATGAGCAGTTCTTC. This codes for CATNYYGKNEQFF.

This clone was counted a single time. The CDR3 nucleotides read TGTGCCAGCAGCTTAGCGGGAACGGGGCTCGCGGCTTTCTTT. Its translation: CASSLAGTGLAAFF. The chain carries TRBV11-1 and TRBJ1-1; D might be TRBD1 (5 bases). Per the germline V gene, CDR1 is SGHAT and CDR2 is FQDESV (reference sequence). Between the trimmed V and J ends, which lost 0 bases and 11 bases, there was a span of 16 bases. This CDR3 is 14 amino acids long.

This chain links TRBV11-2 with TRBJ1-3; D uncertain. V dropped 6 bases and J dropped 1 base, with 10 bases sitting between them. This CDR3 contains 14 residues. Germline V gives CDR1 SGHAT, CDR2 FQNNGV. For the CDR3, the DNA is TGTGCCAGCAGGTTGGGAGTTTCTGGAAACACCATATATTTT. Its translation: CASRLGVSGNTIYF.

The chain uses TRBV7-9 and TRBJ2-2; D may be TRBD2 (6 bases). V was cut by 4 bases and J by 2 bases, with 11 bases left in between. This CDR3 spans 15 amino acids. Per germline, CDR1 SEHNR and CDR2 FQNEAQ (reference sequence). CDR3 residues: CASSYGTQNTGELFF. The DNA for the CDR3 is TGTGCCAGCAGCTATGGGACTCAAAACACCGGGGAGCTGTTTTTT.

The genes are TRBV21-1 and TRBJ1-6. TRBV21-1 is flagged as a pseudogene. This CDR3 has 15 amino acids. Here the CDR3 DNA reads TGTGCCAGCAGCAAAGGGAGGGGTCGGAATTCACCCCTCCACTTT. This encodes CASSKGRGRNSPLHF.

The rearrangement uses TRBV2 and TRBJ2-7; the D gene could be TRBD1 or TRBD2 (5 bases each). Trimming shortened V by 6 bases and J by 2 bases, and 8 bases separated the two germline ends. CDR1 and CDR2 from the germline V gene are SNHLY and FYNNEI. This CDR3 has 12 amino acids. CDR3 DNA: TGTGCCAGCAGCGAGGGGCCCTACGAGCAGTACTTC. Amino acid sequence: CASSEGPYEQYF.

The V call is TRBV11-2, the J call TRBJ1-5; 11 bases are a match to TRBD1. Germline loops: CDR1 SGHAT, CDR2 FQNNGV. After removal of 4 bases from V and 3 bases from J, the junction contained 2 bases not matched to a gene. The CDR3 sequence is 15 residues long. CDR3 sequence: CASSSGQGANQPQHF. The CDR3, as DNA: TGTGCCAGCAGCTCTGGACAGGGGGCCAATCAGCCCCAGCATTTT.

V usage is TRBV7-2 and J usage is TRBJ2-7, with D unclear. V was cut by 3 bases and J by 0 bases, with 9 bases left in between. CDR1 is SGHTA and CDR2 is FQGNSA in the germline V gene. The CDR3 runs to 14 residues. The CDR3 DNA is TGTGCCAGCAGCTTGACAACGAGCTCCTACGAGCAGTACTTC. Amino acid sequence: CASSLTTSSYEQYF. Combining the CDR3 with reference TRBV7-2 and TRBJ2-7 gives the whole variable domain GAGVSQSPSNKVTEKGKDVELRCDPISGHTALYWYRQSLGQGLEFLIYFQGNSAPDKSGLPSDRFSAERTGGSVSTLTIQRTQQEDSAVYLCASSLTTSSYEQYFGPGTRLTVT.

The chain uses TRBV19 and TRBJ2-7, with 11 bases lining up with TRBD2. V dropped 5 bases and J dropped 4; count of bases not matched to a gene: 7. The CDR3 sequence is 15 residues long. Germline CDR1 and CDR2: LNHDA and SQIVND (reference sequence). CDR3 sequence (DNA): TGTGCCAGTAGTCCCAGACTAGCGGGATATTACGAGCAGTACTTC. Its translation: CASSPRLAGYYEQYF.